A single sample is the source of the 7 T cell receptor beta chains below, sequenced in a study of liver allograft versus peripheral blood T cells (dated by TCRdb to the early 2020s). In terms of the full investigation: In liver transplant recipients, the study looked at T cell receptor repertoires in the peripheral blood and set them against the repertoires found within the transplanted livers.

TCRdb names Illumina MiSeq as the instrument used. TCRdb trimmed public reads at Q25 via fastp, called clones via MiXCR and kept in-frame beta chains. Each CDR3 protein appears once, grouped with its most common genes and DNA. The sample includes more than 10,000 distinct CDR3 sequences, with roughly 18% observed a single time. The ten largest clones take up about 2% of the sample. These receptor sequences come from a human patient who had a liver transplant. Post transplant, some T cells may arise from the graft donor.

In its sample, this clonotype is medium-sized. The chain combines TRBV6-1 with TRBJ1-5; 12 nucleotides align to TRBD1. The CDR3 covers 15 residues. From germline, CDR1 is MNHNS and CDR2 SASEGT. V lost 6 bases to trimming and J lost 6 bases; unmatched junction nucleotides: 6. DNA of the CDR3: TGTGCCAGCAGAATAGGGACAGGGGGCCTTCAGCCCCAGCATTTT. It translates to CASRIGTGGLQPQHF.

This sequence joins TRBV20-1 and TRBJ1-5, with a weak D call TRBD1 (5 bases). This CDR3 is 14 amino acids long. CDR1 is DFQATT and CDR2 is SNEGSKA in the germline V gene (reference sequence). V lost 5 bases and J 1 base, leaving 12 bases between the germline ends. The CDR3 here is CSAGSGASNQPQHF. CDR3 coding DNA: TGCAGTGCTGGTTCCGGGGCGAGCAATCAGCCCCAGCATTTT.

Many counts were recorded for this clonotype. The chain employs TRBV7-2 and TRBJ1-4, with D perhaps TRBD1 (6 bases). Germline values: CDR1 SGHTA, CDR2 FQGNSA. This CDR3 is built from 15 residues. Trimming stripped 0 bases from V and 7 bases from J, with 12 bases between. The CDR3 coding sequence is TGTGCCAGCAGCTTAGCGCGTATAGGGGGTGAAAAACTGTTTTTT. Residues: CASSLARIGGEKLFF.

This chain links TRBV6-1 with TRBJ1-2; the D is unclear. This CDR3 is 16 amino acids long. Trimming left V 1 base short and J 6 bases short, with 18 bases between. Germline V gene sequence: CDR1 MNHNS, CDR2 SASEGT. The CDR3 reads CASSEDLLGPAHGYTF. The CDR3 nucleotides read TGTGCCAGCAGTGAAGACCTCTTGGGCCCGGCGCATGGCTACACCTTC.

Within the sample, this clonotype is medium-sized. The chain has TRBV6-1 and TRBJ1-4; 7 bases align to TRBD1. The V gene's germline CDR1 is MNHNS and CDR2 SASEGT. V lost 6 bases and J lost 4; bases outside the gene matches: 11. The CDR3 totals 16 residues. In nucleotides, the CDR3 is TGTGCCAGCAGCGTTATTACCGGGACAGATAATGAAAAACTGTTTTTT. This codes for CASSVITGTDNEKLFF.

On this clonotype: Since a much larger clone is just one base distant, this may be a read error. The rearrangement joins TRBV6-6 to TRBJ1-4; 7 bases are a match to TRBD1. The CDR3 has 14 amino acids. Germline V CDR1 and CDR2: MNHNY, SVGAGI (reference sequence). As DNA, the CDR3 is TGTACCAGCAGTCGACAGGGAAGTAATGAAAAACTGTTTTTT. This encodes CTSSRQGSNEKLFF.

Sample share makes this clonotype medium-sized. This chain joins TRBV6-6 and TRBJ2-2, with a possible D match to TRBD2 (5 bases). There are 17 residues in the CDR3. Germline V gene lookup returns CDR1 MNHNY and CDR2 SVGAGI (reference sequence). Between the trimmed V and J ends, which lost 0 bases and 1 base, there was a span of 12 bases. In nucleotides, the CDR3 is TGTGCCAGCAGTTACTCAGCCGGGGTCAAGAACACCGGGGAGCTGTTTTTT. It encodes CASSYSAGVKNTGELFF.